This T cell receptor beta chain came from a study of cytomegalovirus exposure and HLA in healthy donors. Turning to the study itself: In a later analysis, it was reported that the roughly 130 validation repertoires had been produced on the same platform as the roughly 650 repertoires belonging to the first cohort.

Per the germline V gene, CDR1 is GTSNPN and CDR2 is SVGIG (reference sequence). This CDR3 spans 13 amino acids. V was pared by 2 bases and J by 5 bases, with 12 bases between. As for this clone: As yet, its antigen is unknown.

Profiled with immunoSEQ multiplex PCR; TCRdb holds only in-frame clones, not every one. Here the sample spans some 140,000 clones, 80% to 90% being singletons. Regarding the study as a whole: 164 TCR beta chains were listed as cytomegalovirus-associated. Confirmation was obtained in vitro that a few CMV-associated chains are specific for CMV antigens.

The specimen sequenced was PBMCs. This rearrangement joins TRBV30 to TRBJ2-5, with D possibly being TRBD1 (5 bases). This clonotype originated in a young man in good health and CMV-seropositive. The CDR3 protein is CAWSTGHIETQYF. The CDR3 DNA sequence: TGTGCCTGGAGTACAGGACACATCGAGACCCAGTACTTC.